One TCR beta chain is described in this entry. In this sample, this clonotype turned up a few times. Its cognate antigen has yet to be identified. Per-base quality was not reported, and no clone a single base away is much larger than it. The TCR beta CDR3 regions were amplified from the RNA transcripts. A first-round RT-PCR of the TCR CDR3 used the HTBI primer set with the Qiagen OneStep RT-PCR kit. The libraries were constructed in a second round of multiplex PCR and then size-selected and purified. Sequencing of the libraries was done on an Illumina HiSeq2000 using paired-end 100 bp reads. Turning to the authors' computational methods: Raw data were processed with SOAPnuke, discarding reads with adapters, uncalled bases, mean Phred below 15, or no exact constant-primer or identifier match. COPE v1.2.5 was used to merge the high-quality paired reads, and each unique nucleotide sequence was defined as a clonotype. MiTCR v1.1 was used to align the clonotypes against IMGT TRBV, TRBD and TRBJ reference segments. The analysis was restricted to V-J combinations with a frequency above 0.0001, which together covered 99.2% of the repertoires. The TCS score was defined as the ratio of F50 (clonal expansion) to E x V (chaos), calculated using BLOSUM62-based TCRdist between CDR3 peptides within each V-J. Welch's t-statistics and random forest reduced roughly 540 V-J features to 10 to 15, which were used in a naive Bayes classifier (R e1071). TCRdb took the public reads, trimmed them with fastp at Q25, ran MiXCR for clone calling and kept in-frame beta chains. Rows with a matching CDR3 protein are joined into one entry that keeps the most common DNA and genes. These V and J calls originate from TCRdb's pipeline instead of the authors' own analysis. The sample data list around 500,000 distinct CDR3 sequences, and 14% of these were observed just once. Jointly, the top ten make up approximately 14% of the sample.

The record originates from a study of T cells in Graves' hyperthyroidism and ophthalmopathy (dated by TCRdb to between 2019 and 2020). Regarding the complete study: Peripheral blood was collected at initial diagnosis, before any treatment. TCR V-J signatures able to tell the groups apart were searched for in a discovery cohort of some 97 patients, of whom more than 40 had Graves' ophthalmopathy and under 65 had stable Graves' hyperthyroidism. The study also compared thyroid tissue and blood T-cell repertoires from five or six Graves' hyperthyroidism patients. The 75 to 100 discovery patients were randomly split 7:3 into training and test sets. Once sampling was done, hyperthyroidism patients were given methimazole at a starting dose of 30 mg daily, whereas ophthalmopathy patients were given high-dose intravenous methylprednisolone. Whether ophthalmopathy could be predicted prospectively was tested in an independent validation cohort made up of 18 hyperthyroidism patients plus 17 patients who later progressed to ophthalmopathy. The paper reports TCR Vbeta CDR3 sequencing of 130 to 150 peripheral blood samples: approximately 43 ophthalmopathy, roughly 80 hyperthyroidism and 17 progressor patients.

Broader findings and caveats from the paper: In validation, progression to ophthalmopathy was predicted by the model with nearly 71% sensitivity and 72.22% specificity, a median of about 6.4 months before onset. In cross-validation, a model built on a 13 V-J signature told ophthalmopathy apart from stable hyperthyroidism with approximately 91% sensitivity and approximately 81% specificity, and in testing the same model reached 80%/75%. No statistical method was used to set the sample size in advance, and investigators knew the group allocation. Most expanded thyroid clonotypes (frequency above 0.001) were also detected in blood, a finding suggesting that blood repertoires may reflect thyroid immune responses.

Per the germline V gene (reference sequence), LNHDA is the CDR1 and SQIVND is the CDR2. The CDR3, from cysteine to phenylalanine, totals 14 residues. Just CDR3 DNA is preserved here, 42 bases in frame from base 1. The V and J ends are trimmed by 7 bases and 3 bases, leaving 15 bases between them. Stable Graves' hyperthyroidism was defined as no progression to ophthalmopathy during 18 months of follow-up. The hyperthyroidism patients were between 18 and 65 years old and newly diagnosed, with a disease duration of less than 2 months. Any patient with an uncontrolled infection, another autoimmune disease, pregnancy or lactation was excluded. Diagnoses relied on clinical symptoms, serum thyroxine and TRAb, thyroid ultrasound and orbital computed tomography. PBMCs were isolated from 7.5 to 10 ml of fresh peripheral blood by Ficoll-Paque density gradient centrifugation. Total RNA was extracted using Trizol reagent, and RNA quality was assessed on an Agilent 2100 Bioanalyzer.

Recombination linked TRBV19 to TRBJ1-2; the D gene is perhaps TRBD1, from 5 matching bases. Sequencing was done on a sample of blood. This clonotype was sampled from a woman between 35 and 50 years old with Graves' hyperthyroidism. The sequenced DNA is TGTGCCAGTACCCTGGGGCCGACGGACTATGGCTACACCTTC. Translated, this is CASTLGPTDYGYTF.